This T cell receptor (beta chain) comes out of a study of blood T cell repertoires in COVID-19. In the study overall: Samples of COVID-19 (acute and convalescent) were obtained from the United States, Italy and Spain. Sources were T cells, B-cell-depleted T cells, or PBMCs; the material itself was cDNA or gDNA.

Losses at the gene ends were 4 bases for V and 7 bases for J; bases not matched to a gene: 10. This CDR3 is 15 amino acids long. The germline V gene encodes CDR1 SGHAT and CDR2 FQNNGV. Per the original methods: For nucleated cells, counts were estimated from reference gene primer amplification. TCRdb's copy holds only in-frame clones and misses some; the assay was immunoSEQ multiplex PCR. V, J and clone size are taken as reported in that table, and D and trimming were inferred from the DNA itself. The sample has around 150,000 clones, 75% to 90% seen once. The sequence derives from a woman aged 55-69 years with active or convalescent COVID-19. Specimen: peripheral blood. The rearrangement joins TRBV11-2 to TRBJ2-3; 8 nucleotides agree with TRBD2. The CDR3 bases are TGTGCCAGCAGCTCCTACCAGGGACTAGGGAATACGCAGTATTTT. This translates into CASSSYQGLGNTQYF.